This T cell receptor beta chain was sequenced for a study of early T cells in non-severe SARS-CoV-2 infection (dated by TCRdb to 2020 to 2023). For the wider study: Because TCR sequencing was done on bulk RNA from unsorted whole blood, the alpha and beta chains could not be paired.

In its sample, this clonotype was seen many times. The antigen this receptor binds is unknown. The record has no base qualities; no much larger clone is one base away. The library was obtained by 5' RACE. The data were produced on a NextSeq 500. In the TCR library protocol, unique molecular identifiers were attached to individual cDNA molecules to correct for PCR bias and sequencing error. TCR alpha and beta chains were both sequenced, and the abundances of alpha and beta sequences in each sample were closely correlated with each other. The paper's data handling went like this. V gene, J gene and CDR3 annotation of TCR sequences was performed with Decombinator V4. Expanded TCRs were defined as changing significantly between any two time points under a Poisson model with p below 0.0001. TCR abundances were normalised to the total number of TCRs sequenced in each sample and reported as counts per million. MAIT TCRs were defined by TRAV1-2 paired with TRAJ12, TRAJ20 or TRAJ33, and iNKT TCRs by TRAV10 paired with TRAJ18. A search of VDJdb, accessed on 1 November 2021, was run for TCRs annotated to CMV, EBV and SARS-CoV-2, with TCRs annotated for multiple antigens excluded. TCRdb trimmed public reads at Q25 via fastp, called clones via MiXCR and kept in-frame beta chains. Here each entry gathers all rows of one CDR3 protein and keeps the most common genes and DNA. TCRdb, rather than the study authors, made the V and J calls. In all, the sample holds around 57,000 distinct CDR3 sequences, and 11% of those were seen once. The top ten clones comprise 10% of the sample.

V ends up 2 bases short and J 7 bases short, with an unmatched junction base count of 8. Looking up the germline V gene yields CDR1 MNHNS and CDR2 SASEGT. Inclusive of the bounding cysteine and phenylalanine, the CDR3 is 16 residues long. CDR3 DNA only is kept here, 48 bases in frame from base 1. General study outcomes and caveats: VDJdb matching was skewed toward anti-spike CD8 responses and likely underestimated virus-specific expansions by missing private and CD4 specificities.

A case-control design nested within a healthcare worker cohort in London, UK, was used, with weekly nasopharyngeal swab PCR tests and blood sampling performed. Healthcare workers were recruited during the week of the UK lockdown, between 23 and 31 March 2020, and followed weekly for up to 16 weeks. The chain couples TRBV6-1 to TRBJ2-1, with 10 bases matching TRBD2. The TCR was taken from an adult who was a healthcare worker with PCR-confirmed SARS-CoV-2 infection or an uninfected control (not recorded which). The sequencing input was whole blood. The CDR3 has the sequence CASSEYIAGGRNEQFF. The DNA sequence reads TGTGCCAGCAGTGAATATATAGCGGGGGGTAGAAATGAGCAGTTCTTC.